This T cell receptor beta chain was identified during a study of blood T cell repertoires in COVID-19. Across the study: The United States, Italy and Spain were the sources of the acute and convalescent COVID-19 samples. T cells, B-cell-depleted T cells, or PBMCs supplied cDNA or gDNA.

The ends were cut back, 10 bases at V and 1 base at J, with 14 bases in the middle. Germline V gene sequence: CDR1 SGHDT, CDR2 YYEEEE. The CDR3 length is 13 residues. In the authors' methods: Estimated nucleated cell counts came from reference gene primer amplification. The table came from immunoSEQ multiplex PCR; TCRdb's copy has only in-frame clones and leaves some out. The D gene and trimming were derived from the DNA, and the V and J assignments and clone size from that table. Of 150,000 to 200,000 clones listed, approximately 80% are singletons. This chain joins TRBV5-6 and TRBJ1-1; weak D call: TRBD1 (5 bases). The receptor was isolated from a man aged 65-85 years who had recovered from COVID-19. The sequencing sample was made of peripheral blood. The CDR3: CASTGGGNTEAFF. Written as DNA, the CDR3 is TGTGCCTCCACGGGCGGGGGGAACACTGAAGCTTTCTTT.